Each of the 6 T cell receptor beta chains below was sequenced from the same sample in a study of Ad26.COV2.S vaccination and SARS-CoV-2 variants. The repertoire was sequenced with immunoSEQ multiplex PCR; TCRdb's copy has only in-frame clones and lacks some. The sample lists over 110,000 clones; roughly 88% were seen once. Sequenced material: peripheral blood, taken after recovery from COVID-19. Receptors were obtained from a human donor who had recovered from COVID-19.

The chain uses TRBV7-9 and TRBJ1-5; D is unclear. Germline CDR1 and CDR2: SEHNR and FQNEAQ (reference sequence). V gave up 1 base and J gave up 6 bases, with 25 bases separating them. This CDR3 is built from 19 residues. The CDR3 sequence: CASSLGPPSVPPEGQPQHF. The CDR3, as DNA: TGTGCCAGCAGCTTAGGGCCTCCTAGCGTACCCCCCGAGGGTCAGCCCCAGCATTTT.

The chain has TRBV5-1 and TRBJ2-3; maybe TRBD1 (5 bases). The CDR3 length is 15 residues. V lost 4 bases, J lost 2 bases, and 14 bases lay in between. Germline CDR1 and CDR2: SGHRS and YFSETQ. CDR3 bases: TGCGCCAGCAGCCAGGGCCGCACTTACACAGATACGCAGTATTTT. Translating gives CASSQGRTYTDTQYF.

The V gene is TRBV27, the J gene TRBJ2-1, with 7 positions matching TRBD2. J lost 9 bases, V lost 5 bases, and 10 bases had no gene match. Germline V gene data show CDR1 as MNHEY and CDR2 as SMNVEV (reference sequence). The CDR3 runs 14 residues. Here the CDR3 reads CASSPGTKGSEQFF. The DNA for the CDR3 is TGTGCCAGCAGTCCCGGGACTAAGGGCAGTGAGCAGTTCTTC.

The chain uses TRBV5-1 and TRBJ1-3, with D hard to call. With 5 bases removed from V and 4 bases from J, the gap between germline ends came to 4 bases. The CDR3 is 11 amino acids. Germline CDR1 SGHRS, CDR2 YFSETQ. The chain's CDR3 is CASSSGNTIYF. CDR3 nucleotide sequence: TGCGCCAGCAGTAGCGGAAACACCATATATTTT.

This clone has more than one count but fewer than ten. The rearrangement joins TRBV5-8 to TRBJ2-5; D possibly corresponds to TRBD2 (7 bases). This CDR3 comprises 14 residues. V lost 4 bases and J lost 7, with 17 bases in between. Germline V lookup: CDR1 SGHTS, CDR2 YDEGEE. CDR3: CASSPVAGARTQYF. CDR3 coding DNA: TGTGCCAGCAGCCCTGTGGCGGGGGCGCGGACCCAGTACTTC.

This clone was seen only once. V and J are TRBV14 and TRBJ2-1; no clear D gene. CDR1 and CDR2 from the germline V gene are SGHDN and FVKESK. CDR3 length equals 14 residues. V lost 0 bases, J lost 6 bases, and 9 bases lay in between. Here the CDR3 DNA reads TGTGCCAGCAGCCAAGACATACAGTCCAATGAGCAGTTCTTC. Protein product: CASSQDIQSNEQFF.